Included here is one TCR beta chain sequence, with context. Its antigen is not identified. Germline V lookup: CDR1 SQVTM, CDR2 ANQGSEA. The CDR3 totals 14 residues. V was pared by 7 bases and J by 7 bases, with 22 bases between. TCRdb's copy holds only in-frame clones and misses some; the assay was immunoSEQ multiplex PCR. The profile covers 150,000 to 250,000 clones, with about 81% appearing a single time and around 1.3% taken by the ten largest. This entry comes from a study of cytomegalovirus exposure and HLA in healthy donors. Study information: A later analysis reported the roughly 130 validation repertoires used the same platform as the 550 to 800 first-cohort repertoires.

Study-wide findings and caveats: In vitro checks showed that a few CMV-associated chains really do target CMV antigens. According to reports, the classifier identified cytomegalovirus status with high specificity and sensitivity. Overall, around 160 TCR beta chains were annotated as cytomegalovirus-associated.

The gene calls are TRBV29-1 and TRBJ1-2, with D maybe TRBD1 (5 bases). The TCR originated in a woman in her 30s in good health and CMV-seronegative. Sequencing used PBMCs. The DNA of the CDR3 is TGCAGCGGGCAGGGCAGGAAGATGATTTGTGGCTACACCTTC. Encoded protein: CSGQGRKMICGYTF.